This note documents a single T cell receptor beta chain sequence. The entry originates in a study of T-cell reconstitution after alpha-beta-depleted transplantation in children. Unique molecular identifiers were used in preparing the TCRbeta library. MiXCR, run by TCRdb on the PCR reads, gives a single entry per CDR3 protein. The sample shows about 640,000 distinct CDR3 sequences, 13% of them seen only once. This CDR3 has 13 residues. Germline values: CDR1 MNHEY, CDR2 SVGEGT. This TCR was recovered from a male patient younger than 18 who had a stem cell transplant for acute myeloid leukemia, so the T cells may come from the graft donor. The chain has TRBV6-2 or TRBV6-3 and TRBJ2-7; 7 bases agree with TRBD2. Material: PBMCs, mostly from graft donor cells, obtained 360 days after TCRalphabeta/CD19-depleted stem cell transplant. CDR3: CATGPFGRLMQYF. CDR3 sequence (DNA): TGTGCGACCGGGCCCTTCGGGAGGCTGATGCAGTACTTC.